This TCR beta chain was recovered during a study of identical twins. MiXCR, applied by TCRdb to the 5' RACE reads, yields one record per CDR3 protein. The sample has a few hundred thousand distinct CDR3 sequences, approximately 8.3% seen once. This clonotype was observed a handful of times. These data also featured in a second study, about yellow fever vaccine responses in identical twins.

Source material: CD8+ T cells sorted from blood. This TCR derives from a woman aged 18-29 years in good health.

For the CDR3, the DNA is TGCGCCAGCAGCCGACAGGTGAGCTCCTACGAGCAGTACTTC. Protein product: CASSRQVSSYEQYF. The genes are TRBV5-1 and TRBJ2-7, with D possibly TRBD1 on 6 matching bases. Trimming stripped 4 bases from V and 0 bases from J, with 11 bases between. The CDR3 contains 14 residues. The germline CDR1 and CDR2 sequences are SGHRS and YFSETQ.